This entry features one TCR beta chain sequence. The antigen is undetermined. The data derive from a study of T cell repertoires in cytomegalovirus infection. General study results and limits: HLA-C-restricted, CMV-specific TCR beta clonotypes were dominant ex vivo.

The CDR3 contains 12 residues. Germline CDR1 is DFQATT and CDR2 is SNEGSKA (reference sequence). The V and J ends lost 7 bases and 7 bases, in that order; junction bases with no gene match: 3. A single record per CDR3 protein comes from TCRdb applying MiXCR to the reads. Of 200,000 to 300,000 distinct CDR3 sequences in the sample, approximately 15% are singletons; the top ten hold about 8.7%. This chain joins TRBV20-1 and TRBJ2-3; TRBD2 matches 12 bases. The clonotype originates from a human donor in good health (CMV status not recorded). Some clones in this sample may be carry-over from other donors' samples. The specimen was PBMCs. This CDR3 is CSGTSGENTQYF. CDR3 sequence (DNA): TGCAGTGGGACTAGCGGGGAAAATACGCAGTATTTT.